These 8 T cell receptor beta chains originate from one sample sequenced in a study of blood T cells in healthy people across ages. For the second PCR, which ran for roughly 7 to 11 cycles, a sample-barcoded 5' primer and a J-beta primer mix were used. Each CDR3 protein is one row after TCRdb ran MiXCR on the 5' RACE reads. The sample has 600,000 or so distinct CDR3 sequences, approximately 30% seen once. The sequenced sample consisted of blood. These receptors were collected from an elderly woman in good health.

This clonotype has more than one count but fewer than ten. This clone may be a read error of a much larger clone one base away. V and J are TRBV29-1 and TRBJ2-5; the D gene is possibly TRBD2 (5 bases). CDR1 and CDR2 from the germline V gene are SQVTM and ANQGSEA. Trimming removed 3 bases at V and 11 bases at J, with 7 bases between. The CDR3 runs to 9 residues. CDR3 loop: CSVEEEQYF. The CDR3 coding sequence is TGCAGCGTTGAGGAGGAGCAGTACTTC.

This clonotype was counted only a few times. The gene calls are TRBV9 and TRBJ2-7; TRBD1 might be the D (6 bases). Germline values: CDR1 SGDLS, CDR2 YYNGEE. Deletions cut 0 bases from V and 6 bases from J, with 16 bases between. This CDR3 is built from 15 residues. The CDR3 nucleotides are TGTGCCAGCAGCGTAGGACAGGAAAGTTTCTGCGAGCAGTACTTC. Translating it yields CASSVGQESFCEQYF.

This clonotype has at least ten counts. The chain links TRBV2 to TRBJ2-5; D not resolved. The germline CDR1 and CDR2 sequences are SNHLY and FYNNEI. CDR3 size: 15 residues. V lost 1 base to trimming and J lost 3 bases, with 12 bases between them. The CDR3 loop reads CASSEVRQTKETQYF. The CDR3 nucleotides read TGTGCCAGCAGTGAAGTAAGACAAACGAAAGAGACCCAGTACTTC.

The sample holds many counts of this clonotype. V gene TRBV20-1 combines with J gene TRBJ1-2; 10 nucleotides match TRBD1. The germline V gene has CDR1 DFQATT and CDR2 SNEGSKA (reference sequence). This CDR3 has 15 residues. The junction had 9 bases not matched to a gene; V was cut back by 0 bases and J by 8 bases. The DNA of the CDR3 is TGCAGTGCTAGAGATACCGGACAGGGGGGTAAAGGCTACACCTTC. Amino acids: CSARDTGQGGKGYTF.

As concerns this clonotype: One base away lies a much larger clone, so this may be a sequencing read error. This chain connects TRBV12-3 or TRBV12-4 to TRBJ2-3; the D is unclear. Trimming took 2 bases from V and 2 from J, leaving 8 bases between them. The CDR3 runs 14 residues. Here the CDR3 reads CASSLRRYTDTQYF. The DNA of the CDR3 is TGTGCCAGCAGTTTACGAAGGTACACAGATACGCAGTATTTT.

This clonotype occurred many times. V is TRBV27 and J is TRBJ1-5; 7 nucleotides line up with TRBD1. Unmatched junction bases numbered 7, after V lost 5 bases and J lost 3 bases. Germline V CDR1 and CDR2: MNHEY, SMNVEV (reference sequence). There are 15 residues in the CDR3. CDR3 loop: CASSPETGFNQPQHF. The CDR3 DNA reads as TGTGCCAGCAGTCCCGAGACAGGGTTCAATCAGCCCCAGCATTTT.

This clonotype was seen only a few times. This chain uses TRBV20-1 with TRBJ1-1, with D possibly TRBD1 on 5 matching bases. The CDR3 sequence is 15 residues long. V lost 0 bases to trimming and J lost 1 base, with 12 bases between them. Germline CDR1 and CDR2: DFQATT and SNEGSKA (reference sequence). The CDR3 nucleotides are TGCAGTGCTAGAGACGGGAGGACACGGAACACTGAAGCTTTCTTT. Protein product: CSARDGRTRNTEAFF.

This clonotype was detected ten times or more. V and J are TRBV18 and TRBJ2-3; TRBD1 aligns across 7 bases. The germline gives CDR1 KGHSH, CDR2 LQKENI. V lost 8 bases, J lost 2 bases, and 7 bases stayed unmatched. The length of the CDR3 is 14 residues. Written as DNA, the CDR3 is TGTGCCAGCAGCCCGGGACAGTACACAGATACGCAGTATTTT. This gives the protein CASSPGQYTDTQYF.